The 19 T cell receptor beta chains below all came from one sample that was sequenced in a study of cytomegalovirus exposure and HLA in healthy donors. Sequenced by immunoSEQ multiplex PCR; TCRdb stores in-frame clones only, minus some. The repertoire has around 160,000 clones, roughly 80% of them found once; the top ten carry around 2.4%. What was sequenced was PBMCs. Every receptor here comes from a young man in good health and CMV-seropositive.

This clone was seen a handful of times. The V call is TRBV11-2, the J call TRBJ1-4, with D possibly matching TRBD1 (6 bases). Germline values: CDR1 SGHAT, CDR2 FQNNGV. The germline V and J ends were trimmed by 5 bases and 14 bases, with 18 bases remaining between them. The CDR3 runs to 13 residues. The CDR3 sequence is CASSKIAGAGLFF. CDR3 bases: TGTGCCAGCAGCAAAATCGCAGGGGCCGGGCTGTTTTTT.

This chain links TRBV2 with TRBJ2-7, with 7 bases that match TRBD1. Germline V gene data show CDR1 as SNHLY and CDR2 as FYNNEI. Trimming cost V 4 bases and J 3 bases; bases outside gene matches: 0. The CDR3 spans 12 residues. The CDR3 here is CASSGTGYEQYF. Written as DNA, the CDR3 is TGTGCCAGCAGTGGGACAGGCTACGAGCAGTACTTC.

V and J are TRBV9 and TRBJ1-3; tentative D call: TRBD1 (6 bases). Germline V CDR1 and CDR2: SGDLS, YYNGEE. V was trimmed by 4 bases and J by 1 base, leaving 18 bases between them. The CDR3 loop spans 17 amino acids. Here the CDR3 DNA reads TGTGCCAGCAGCCTTCAGACAGGAGAAGGGTCTGGAAACACCATATATTTT. Protein: CASSLQTGEGSGNTIYF.

The chain couples TRBV4-2 to TRBJ2-5, with 7 nucleotides matching TRBD2. The CDR3 has 15 amino acids. V lost 0 bases to trimming and J lost 5 bases; unmatched junction nucleotides: 6. Germline V gives CDR1 LGHNA, CDR2 YNFKEQ. CDR3 sequence: CASSQDRAGAETQYF. DNA for the CDR3: TGTGCCAGCAGCCAAGACAGGGCGGGAGCGGAGACCCAGTACTTC.

Written as DNA, the CDR3 is TGTGCCAGCAGCGAAGCGGGTAGCTCCTACAATGAGCAGTTCTTC. Its protein is CASSEAGSSYNEQFF. This sequence joins TRBV9 and TRBJ2-1, with D possibly matching TRBD2 (6 bases). The CDR3 sequence is 15 residues long. Trimming took 3 bases from V and 0 from J, leaving 10 bases between them. Germline CDR1 and CDR2: SGDLS and YYNGEE.

This clone came up a few times. This chain connects TRBV4-1 to TRBJ1-1; no firm D call. The V end lost 0 bases, the J end lost 3 bases, and 5 bases lay between the germline ends. From germline, CDR1 is MGHRA and CDR2 YSYEKL. The length of the CDR3 is 13 residues. Written as DNA, the CDR3 is TGCGCCAGCAGCCAAGATCACTACACTGAAGCTTTCTTT. Amino acid sequence: CASSQDHYTEAFF.

The V call is TRBV12-5, the J call TRBJ2-7; D not resolved. CDR1 and CDR2 (germline): LGHNT, FRNRAP. The CDR3 extends over 13 amino acids. The ends were cut back, 1 base at V and 4 bases at J, with 8 bases in the middle. The CDR3 bases are TGTGCTAGTGGTTTGGGGGCAGATTACGAGCAGTACTTC. It specifies CASGLGADYEQYF.

This chain uses TRBV6-5 with TRBJ2-1; 10 positions match TRBD2. Trimming cost V 0 bases and J 8 bases; bases outside gene matches: 4. The germline CDR1 and CDR2 sequences are MNHEY and SVGAGI. This CDR3 contains 15 residues. CDR3 coding DNA: TGTGCCAGCAGTTACTCGCTAGCGGGGGTTTATGAGCAGTTCTTC. Protein: CASSYSLAGVYEQFF.

The chain employs TRBV7-8 and TRBJ2-7; 11 nucleotides line up with TRBD1. The J segment lost 0 bases and the V segment lost 3 bases, leaving 4 bases of the junction unmatched. CDR1 is SGHVS and CDR2 is FQNEAQ in the germline V gene. The CDR3 runs to 16 residues. CDR3: CASSFWDRGFSYEQYF. CDR3 nucleotides: TGTGCCAGCAGCTTTTGGGACAGGGGGTTCTCCTACGAGCAGTACTTC.

The chain links TRBV9 to TRBJ1-1, with unresolved D. This CDR3 is built from 15 residues. With 0 bases removed from V and 1 base from J, the gap between germline ends came to 10 bases. Germline V gene data show CDR1 as SGDLS and CDR2 as YYNGEE. This chain's CDR3 is CASSVGTVANTEAFF. The CDR3 nucleotides read TGTGCCAGCAGCGTAGGAACGGTTGCGAACACTGAAGCTTTCTTT.

V usage is TRBV30 and J usage is TRBJ2-3, with TRBD2 identical over 7 bases. The CDR3 runs to 12 residues. Germline assignment: CDR1 GTSNPN and CDR2 SVGIG (reference sequence). V was clipped by 5 bases and J by 8 bases; unmatched bases: 7. CDR3 nucleotide sequence: TGTGCCTGGGCAACTAGCGACACTACGCAGTATTTT. Translation gives CAWATSDTTQYF.

The chain recombines TRBV5-4 with TRBJ2-7, with 7 bases fitting TRBD1. CDR3 size: 13 residues. Germline V gives CDR1 SGHNT, CDR2 YYREEE (reference sequence). V dropped 2 bases and J dropped 4; count of bases not matched to a gene: 3. The DNA of the CDR3 is TGTGCCAGCAGCTTTGACAGGGAGTACGAGCAGTACTTC. It codes for CASSFDREYEQYF.

The rearrangement links TRBV7-6 to TRBJ2-5; tentatively, D is TRBD1 (6 bases). The CDR3 loop spans 14 amino acids. Trimming removed 3 bases at V and 0 bases at J, with 8 bases between. Germline CDR1 SGHVS, CDR2 FNYEAQ. CDR3 residues: CASSFGQYQETQYF. CDR3 nucleotides: TGTGCCAGCAGCTTTGGACAGTACCAAGAGACCCAGTACTTC.

This sequence joins TRBV4-3 and TRBJ2-2, with 7 bases matching TRBD2. The V gene's germline CDR1 is LGHNA and CDR2 YSLEER. The J segment lost 4 bases and the V segment lost 0 bases, leaving 2 bases of the junction unmatched. CDR3 length: 15 amino acids. CDR3 amino acids: CASSQDPGGTGELFF. For the CDR3, the DNA is TGCGCCAGCAGCCAAGATCCGGGGGGCACCGGGGAGCTGTTTTTT.

This clone has only one observation. The V and J genes are TRBV4-2 and TRBJ2-1, with TRBD2 matching 10 bases. The V segment lost 0 bases and the J segment 2 bases; nucleotides outside the gene matches: 4. Germline V CDR1 and CDR2: LGHNA, YNFKEQ. CDR3 length equals 17 residues. CDR3 sequence reads: CASSQDPLAGAYNEQFF. In nucleotides, the CDR3 is TGTGCCAGCAGCCAAGATCCCCTAGCGGGGGCCTACAATGAGCAGTTCTTC.

The chain is built from TRBV2 and TRBJ1-5; D unresolved. Germline CDR1 and CDR2: SNHLY and FYNNEI. CDR3 size: 17 residues. V gave up 4 bases and J gave up 0 bases, with 16 bases separating them. The CDR3 protein is CASSVARELGSNQPQHF. CDR3 nucleotides: TGTGCCAGCAGTGTAGCGCGGGAATTGGGTAGCAATCAGCCCCAGCATTTT.

A single count supports this clone. This rearrangement joins TRBV6-5 to TRBJ2-2, with D tentatively TRBD2 (5 bases). Trimming took off 7 bases at V and 0 bases at J, with 12 bases between the two ends. The CDR3 spans 15 residues. Per the germline V gene, CDR1 is MNHEY and CDR2 is SVGAGI. CDR3 sequence: CASTRTLANTGELFF. CDR3 sequence (DNA): TGTGCCAGCACCCGGACTTTGGCGAACACCGGGGAGCTGTTTTTT.

Only a few counts were recorded for this clone. The chain has TRBV6-5 and TRBJ1-1; D gene ambiguous. The CDR3 loop spans 12 amino acids. Germline V lookup: CDR1 MNHEY, CDR2 SVGAGI. Trimming left V 6 bases short and J 1 base short, with 6 bases between. DNA of the CDR3: TGTGCCAGCAGAACACAGAACACTGAAGCTTTCTTT. Its protein is CASRTQNTEAFF.

The chain is built from TRBV4-1 and TRBJ2-1; weak D call: TRBD2 (5 bases). The V and J ends lost 0 bases and 4 bases respectively, with 7 bases between them. Germline lookup yields CDR1 MGHRA and CDR2 YSYEKL. The CDR3 extends over 14 amino acids. This CDR3 is CASSQDSDYNEQFF. CDR3 DNA: TGCGCCAGCAGCCAAGATAGCGATTACAATGAGCAGTTCTTC.